This TCR beta chain was retrieved from a study of T cell responses to AZD1222 COVID-19 vaccine (dated by TCRdb to about 2021). Notes on the research overall: TCR sequencing was performed for roughly 240 trial participants, of whom roughly 200 were given two doses of AZD1222 and around 25 were given two doses of MenACWY control vaccine. Trial participants were enrolled by age into 18-55, 56-69 and 70-plus year subgroups, with about 150, 28 and 57 TCR-sequenced participants respectively.

The label giving this sample's time point can be read as: about 28 days (+/-7) after the second vaccine dose. Sample treatment or condition, as interpreted from the label and publication: meningococcal conjugate vaccine given as trial control. Samples from vaccinated people were obtained from the UK trials COV001 and COV002, which included a single-blind randomized controlled phase 2/3 trial of AZD1222 (ChAdOx1 nCoV-19) in healthy adults. For TCRbeta chain sequencing, PBMC samples from trial participants were taken at day 0 and at day 28 after the second dose. The study at large found these results: Most participants were white British and females outnumbered males, and the authors suggested that clonal diversity may have been underestimated. CD4 TCRs associated with the vaccine covered the entire spike protein, and the dominant responses were in regions 160-218 and 743-854. Only five to seven AZD1222 recipients were SARS-CoV-2 seropositive at baseline, limiting conclusions about previously exposed vaccinees. After two AZD1222 doses, both the breadth and the depth of spike-specific TCRs were significantly higher than at day 0 and than in MenACWY recipients. Nearly half of unique spike-specific TCRs reportedly recognized epitopes outside regions mutated in the B.1.351 and B.1.1.7 variants. In the small 56-69-year group, the increase in depth fell short of significance, most likely because of low power. Because no day 14 peak-response samples were available, the repertoires could be characterized only after the peak T cell response.

As for this clone: The antigen this receptor binds is unknown. No base quality values were provided; no much bigger clone lies one nucleotide off.

The CDR3 regions of human TCRbeta chains were analyzed by immunosequencing. On the study's bioinformatics: Repertoire TCRs were matched against a reference library of SARS-CoV-2-specific TCRs generated with the MIRA antigen-specificity platform. Breadth was defined as the fraction of unique TCRs that were SARS-CoV-2-associated, and depth was defined as the fraction of total T cells that were SARS-CoV-2-associated. Using the MIRA data, each spike-specific TCR was mapped to the spike region that the TCR reacts to and placed in a CD4 or CD8 class. Log10-transformed breadth and depth values were compared by one-way ANOVA with Sidak's multiple comparisons tests. Here the immuneACCESS table is served through TCRdb, limited to in-frame sequences with V and J called. Missing clones are a known gap in these copies; in checked studies unresolved V genes cover under half, and the rest lacks a known reason. V and J calls and clone size are given by that table; D and trimming were obtained from the DNA. The sample has about 76,000 clones on record, around three quarters of them singletons. The ten largest clones represent 25% to 30% of the sample.

Per the germline V gene (reference sequence), GTSNPN is the CDR1 and SVGIG is the CDR2. V is shortened by 3 bases, J by 6 bases, and the region joining them spans 18 bases. The CDR3 goes from the cysteine to the phenylalanine over 15 residues. This entry keeps only the CDR3 DNA: 45 bases, framed from base 1. The specimen comprised peripheral blood, sampled 28 days after the second dose of the MenACWY control vaccine. This chain is built from TRBV30 and TRBJ1-5; the D gene is unclear. The source is an adult who received the MenACWY meningococcal vaccine as a control. Here is the DNA: TGTGCCTGGAGCGCCGGACTTGAGATGGGTCAGCCCCAGCATTTT. The resulting protein is CAWSAGLEMGQPQHF.